A single sample gave rise to the 18 T cell receptor beta chains below, sequenced in a study of blood T cell repertoires in COVID-19 (TCRdb year 2020). Library preparation was by the immunoSEQ multiplex PCR assay. What TCRdb holds here is the immuneACCESS table cut down to in-frame rearrangements. Part of the clones is not present; checked against another copy, under half of the missing clones reflect an unresolved V gene, and the others are unexplained. Across this sample there are some 150,000 clones, with more than 75% seen only once. The top ten hold about an eighth of the sample. Sequenced input: peripheral blood. Source of these receptors: a man in his 60s with active or convalescent COVID-19.

The chain joins TRBV7-8 to TRBJ2-3; D is perhaps TRBD2 (6 bases). CDR1 and CDR2 (germline): SGHVS, FQNEAQ. The V end was cut by 0 bases, the J end by 6 bases, with 10 bases between. This CDR3 spans 14 amino acids. Here the CDR3 reads CASSLASGVDTQYF. The CDR3 DNA reads TGTGCCAGCAGCTTAGCCTCGGGAGTCGATACGCAGTATTTT.

This clone has just one count. The chain couples TRBV27 to TRBJ1-4, with TRBD1 identical over 9 bases. With 4 bases clipped from V and 4 bases from J, the junction kept 7 bases outside the gene matches. Germline values: CDR1 MNHEY, CDR2 SMNVEV (reference sequence). This CDR3 has 16 amino acids. The CDR3 sequence is CASSSPSGQGNEKLFF. The DNA for the CDR3 is TGTGCCAGCAGTTCCCCGTCGGGACAGGGTAATGAAAAACTGTTTTTT.

J is TRBJ2-7 and V is TRBV5-1; the D gene is possibly TRBD2 (5 bases). The germline V and J ends were trimmed by 3 bases and 3 bases, with 10 bases remaining between them. Germline CDR1 SGHRS, CDR2 YFSETQ. The CDR3 is made up of 13 amino acids. The CDR3 protein is CASSWELGYEQYF. CDR3 DNA: TGCGCCAGCAGCTGGGAGTTAGGCTACGAGCAGTACTTC.

The chain recombines TRBV19 with TRBJ1-6, with D perhaps matching TRBD1 (6 bases). The V gene's germline CDR1 is LNHDA and CDR2 SQIVND (reference sequence). The CDR3 runs to 15 residues. Between the trimmed V and J ends, which lost 5 bases and 4 bases, there was a span of 12 bases. The CDR3 DNA reads TGTGCCAGTAGTGCCCGGGACACATATAATTCACCCCTCCACTTT. Residues: CASSARDTYNSPLHF.

This clone was seen a single time. The rearrangement joins TRBV9 to TRBJ2-1, with D uncertain. The CDR3 is made up of 13 amino acids. Germline loops: CDR1 SGDLS, CDR2 YYNGEE. Trimming stripped 1 base from V and 3 bases from J, with 5 bases between. As DNA, the CDR3 is TGTGCCAGCAGCGTATTCGTCTACAATGAGCAGTTCTTC. Translated, it gives CASSVFVYNEQFF.

This chain joins TRBV7-3 and TRBJ2-2; D is uncertain. Per germline, CDR1 SGHTA and CDR2 FQGTGA. The V end was cut by 0 bases, the J end by 1 base, with 6 bases between. The CDR3 has 15 residues. The DNA of the CDR3 is TGTGCCAGCAGCTTAACTCCCGTGAACACCGGGGAGCTGTTTTTT. Translated, it gives CASSLTPVNTGELFF. Combining the CDR3 with reference TRBV7-3 and TRBJ2-2 gives the whole variable domain GAGVSQTPSNKVTEKGKYVELRCDPISGHTALYWYRQSLGQGPEFLIYFQGTGAADDSGLPNDRFFAVRPEGSVSTLKIQRTERGDSAVYLCASSLTPVNTGELFFGEGSRLTVL.

The CDR3 reads CASSLVGQPGFSEQYF. The CDR3 DNA follows: TGTGCCAGCAGCTTAGTGGGGCAGCCAGGGTTTTCCGAGCAGTACTTC. This sequence joins TRBV7-2 and TRBJ2-7, with a possible D match to TRBD1 (5 bases). V lost 1 base to trimming and J lost 6 bases, with 19 bases between them. The CDR3 is 16 amino acids. The germline V gene has CDR1 SGHTA and CDR2 FQGNSA.

The chain couples TRBV29-1 to TRBJ2-1; 11 bases fit TRBD2. The CDR3 length is 15 residues. CDR1 is SQVTM and CDR2 is ANQGSEA in the germline V gene. The J segment lost 8 bases and the V segment lost 5 bases, leaving 11 bases of the junction unmatched. The CDR3 bases are TGCAGCGTTATCCTACTAGCGGGAGCGCGCGATGAGCAGTTCTTC. It encodes CSVILLAGARDEQFF.

V is TRBV23-1 and J is TRBJ2-4; D gene ambiguous. TRBV23-1 is an ORF, and what it does is uncertain. The CDR3 is 15 residues long. The V end lost 0 bases, the J end lost 4 bases, and 10 bases lay between the germline ends. CDR3 residues: CASSQSPGYKNIQYF. DNA for the CDR3: TGCGCCAGCAGTCAATCGCCCGGTTATAAAAACATTCAGTACTTC.

The chain carries TRBV7-9 and TRBJ1-2; 8 nucleotides line up with TRBD1. The CDR3 runs 18 residues. Germline lookup yields CDR1 SEHNR and CDR2 FQNEAQ (reference sequence). The ends lost 1 base at V and 0 bases at J; junction bases unmatched: 10. Written as DNA, the CDR3 is TGTGCCAGCAGCTTAGGTCCCGCAGGGGGCGGAACTAACTATGGCTACACCTTC. It encodes CASSLGPAGGGTNYGYTF.

This chain connects TRBV11-2 to TRBJ1-2; D gene unclear. Per the germline V gene, CDR1 is SGHAT and CDR2 is FQNNGV. CDR3 length: 13 residues. With 5 bases removed from V and 1 base from J, the gap between germline ends came to 8 bases. CDR3 DNA sequence: TGTGCCAGCAGCCCACATGATAACTATGGCTACACCTTC. Amino acid sequence: CASSPHDNYGYTF.

J is TRBJ2-3 and V is TRBV29-1, with TRBD2 identical over 7 bases. Per the germline V gene, CDR1 is SQVTM and CDR2 is ANQGSEA. The CDR3 runs to 17 residues. The V and J ends lost 2 bases and 9 bases, in that order; junction bases with no gene match: 20. In DNA, the CDR3 is TGCAGCGTTGAATTATCGGCGACTAGCCCTTCCCATCGGACGCAGTATTTT. It is translated as CSVELSATSPSHRTQYF.

This clone was seen at least ten times. This rearrangement joins TRBV27 to TRBJ2-1; 8 nucleotides align to TRBD1. Trimming removed 5 bases from V and 15 bases from J; junction bases left unmatched: 15. CDR1 MNHEY and CDR2 SMNVEV come from the germline V gene (reference sequence). The CDR3 spans 14 residues. CDR3 loop: CASSTRTGISRGFF. DNA of the CDR3: TGTGCCAGCAGTACCAGGACAGGGATCTCCAGGGGGTTCTTC.

This chain uses TRBV18 with TRBJ1-4, with 7 bases lining up with TRBD1. Germline V lookup: CDR1 KGHSH, CDR2 LQKENI. CDR3 length: 15 residues. V dropped 6 bases and J dropped 7; count of bases not matched to a gene: 11. The CDR3 loop is CASSPERQGREKLFF. CDR3 in DNA: TGTGCCAGCTCGCCTGAGAGACAGGGCCGTGAAAAACTGTTTTTT.

The chain couples TRBV5-6 to TRBJ1-1; D might be TRBD1 (5 bases). The CDR3 spans 11 residues. Germline-derived CDR1 and CDR2 are SGHDT and YYEEEE. Trimming pared 4 bases from V and 6 bases from J, leaving 7 bases between. CDR3 residues: CASSQGAEAFF. CDR3 bases: TGTGCCAGCAGCCAGGGCGCTGAAGCTTTCTTT. Full variable domain (outside the CDR3, taken from reference TRBV5-6 and TRBJ1-1): DAGVTQSPTHLIKTRGQQVTLRCSPKSGHDTVSWYQQALGQGPQFIFQYYEEEERQRGNFPDRFSGHQFPNYSSELNVNALLLGDSALYLCASSQGAEAFFGQGTRLTVV.

This rearrangement joins TRBV24-1 to TRBJ2-7; TRBD2 matches at 7 bases. This CDR3 has 11 amino acids. V lost 4 bases to trimming and J lost 12 bases; unmatched junction nucleotides: 5. The germline gives CDR1 KGHDR, CDR2 SFDVKD. CDR3 protein: CATSEGGSAYF. CDR3 DNA: TGTGCCACCAGTGAGGGCGGGAGTGCGTACTTC.

The chain links TRBV7-3 to TRBJ2-1; TRBD2 aligns across 8 bases. The germline V gene has CDR1 SGHTA and CDR2 FQGTGA. This CDR3 is built from 16 residues. J was trimmed by 4 bases and V by 5 bases; bases with no gene match: 10. DNA for the CDR3: TGTGCCAGCAGCCCCACTCGTACTAGCGGATACAATGAGCAGTTCTTC. It translates to CASSPTRTSGYNEQFF.

The chain has TRBV27 and TRBJ2-1; 8 bases agree with TRBD2. This CDR3 comprises 16 residues. V shed 3 bases and J 9 bases; nucleotides not matched to a gene: 13. Germline CDR1 MNHEY, CDR2 SMNVEV (reference sequence). The CDR3 is CASSFVASGSGGEQFF. CDR3 bases: TGTGCCAGCAGTTTTGTTGCTAGCGGCAGCGGGGGTGAGCAGTTCTTC.